This T cell receptor beta chain came from a study of OX40 agonist ivuxolimab in advanced cancers. About the research overall: Recorded diagnoses for dose-escalation patients were hepatocellular carcinoma, melanoma, renal cell or head and neck cancer. A mean age of roughly 60 years, range roughly 23 to 85, was recorded, and 70% to 85% were male.

Germline CDR1 and CDR2: SGHDT and YYEEEE. This CDR3 is 13 amino acids long. Trimming removed 2 bases from V and 8 bases from J, with 13 bases in between. This table comes from immunoSEQ multiplex PCR, and its TCRdb copy is limited to in-frame clones, with some not included. The profile shows 45,000 to 70,000 clones, around 83% of them singletons. General study points: At 0.1 to 3.0 mg/kg, CD4+ and CD8+ blood T cells expanded clonally by week 6.

Concerning this clone: Its antigen is still unknown.

The TCR sequence derives from an adult with an advanced solid tumor such as melanoma, head and neck, liver or kidney cancer. The gene calls are TRBV5-6 and TRBJ1-2; D unresolved. Sample: CD4+ or CD8+ T cells sorted from blood, taken in a trial of the OX40 agonist ivuxolimab. Here the CDR3 reads CASSLPPGGGYTF. In DNA, the CDR3 is TGTGCCAGCAGCTTACCACCCGGAGGGGGCTACACCTTC.